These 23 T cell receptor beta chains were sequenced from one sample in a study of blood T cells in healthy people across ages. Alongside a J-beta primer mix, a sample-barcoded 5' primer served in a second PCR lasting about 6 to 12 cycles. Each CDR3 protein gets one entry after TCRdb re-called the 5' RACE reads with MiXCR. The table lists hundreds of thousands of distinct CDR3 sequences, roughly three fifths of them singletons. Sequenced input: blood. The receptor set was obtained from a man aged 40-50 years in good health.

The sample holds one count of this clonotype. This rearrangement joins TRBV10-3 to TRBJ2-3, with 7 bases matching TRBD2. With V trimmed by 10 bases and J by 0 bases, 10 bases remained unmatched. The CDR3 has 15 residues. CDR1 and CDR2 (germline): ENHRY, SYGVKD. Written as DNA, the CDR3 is TGTGCCACCCTTGCAGCGGGACCAAGCACAGATACGCAGTATTTT. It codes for CATLAAGPSTDTQYF.

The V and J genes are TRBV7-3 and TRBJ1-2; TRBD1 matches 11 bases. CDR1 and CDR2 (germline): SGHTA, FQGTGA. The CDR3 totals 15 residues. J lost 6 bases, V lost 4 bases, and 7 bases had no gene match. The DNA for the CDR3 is TGTGCCAGCAGCTCGTCGGGACAGGGGGTCGATGGCTACACCTTC. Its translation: CASSSSGQGVDGYTF.

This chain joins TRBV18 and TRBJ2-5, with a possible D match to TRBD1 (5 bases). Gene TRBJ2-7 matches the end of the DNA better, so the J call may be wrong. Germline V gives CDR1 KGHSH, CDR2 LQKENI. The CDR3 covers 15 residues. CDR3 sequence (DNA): TGTGCCAGCTCACCACCGTCACAGAAGGGGCGCGAGCAGTACTTC. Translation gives CASSPPSQKGREQYF.

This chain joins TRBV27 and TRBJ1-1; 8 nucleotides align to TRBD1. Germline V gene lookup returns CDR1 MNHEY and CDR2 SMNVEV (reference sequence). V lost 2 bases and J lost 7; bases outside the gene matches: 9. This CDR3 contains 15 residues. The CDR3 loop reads CASSLQLGQGGEAFF. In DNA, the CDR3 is TGTGCCAGCAGTTTACAGCTAGGACAGGGTGGTGAAGCTTTCTTT.

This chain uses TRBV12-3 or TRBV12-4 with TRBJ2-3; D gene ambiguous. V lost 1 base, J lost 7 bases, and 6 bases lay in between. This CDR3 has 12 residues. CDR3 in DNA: TGTGCCAGCAGTTTAGGACTTTATACGCAGTATTTT. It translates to CASSLGLYTQYF.

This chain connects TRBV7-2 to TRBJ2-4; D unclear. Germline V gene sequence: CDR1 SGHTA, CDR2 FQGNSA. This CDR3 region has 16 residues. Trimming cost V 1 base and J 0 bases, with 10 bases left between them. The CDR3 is CASSLDSVLAKNIQYF. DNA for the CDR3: TGTGCCAGCAGCTTAGATTCAGTGCTAGCCAAAAACATTCAGTACTTC.

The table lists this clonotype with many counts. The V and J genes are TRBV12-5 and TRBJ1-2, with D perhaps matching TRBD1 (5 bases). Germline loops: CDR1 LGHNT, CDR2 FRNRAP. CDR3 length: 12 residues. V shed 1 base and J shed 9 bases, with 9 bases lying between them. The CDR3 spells CASGLGTSRYTF. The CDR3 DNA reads TGTGCTAGTGGTTTGGGGACAAGCCGCTACACCTTC.

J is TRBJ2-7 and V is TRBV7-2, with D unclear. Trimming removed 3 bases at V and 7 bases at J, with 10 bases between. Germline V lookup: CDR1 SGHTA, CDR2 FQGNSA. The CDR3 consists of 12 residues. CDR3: CASSFSSLEQYF. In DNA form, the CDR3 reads TGTGCCAGCAGCTTTAGCTCACTAGAGCAGTACTTC.

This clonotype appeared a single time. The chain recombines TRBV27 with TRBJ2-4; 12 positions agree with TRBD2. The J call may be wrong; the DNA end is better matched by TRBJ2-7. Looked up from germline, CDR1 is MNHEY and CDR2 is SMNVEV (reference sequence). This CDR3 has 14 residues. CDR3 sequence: CASKSSGRAGEQYF. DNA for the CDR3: TGTGCCAGCAAATCTAGCGGGAGGGCCGGCGAGCAGTACTTC.

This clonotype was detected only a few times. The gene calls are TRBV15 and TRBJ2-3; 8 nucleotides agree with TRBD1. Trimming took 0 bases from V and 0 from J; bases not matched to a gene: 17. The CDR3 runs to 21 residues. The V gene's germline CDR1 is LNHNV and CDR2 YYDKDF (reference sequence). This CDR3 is CATSRDVFRDRLYGSTDTQYF. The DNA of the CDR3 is TGTGCCACCAGCAGAGATGTATTTCGGGACAGGTTGTACGGTAGCACAGATACGCAGTATTTT.

This CDR3 is CAISETGSEQFF. The DNA for the CDR3 is TGTGCCATCAGTGAGACAGGGAGTGAGCAGTTCTTC. The gene calls are TRBV10-3 and TRBJ2-1, with D possibly matching TRBD1 (6 bases). Germline V gives CDR1 ENHRY, CDR2 SYGVKD. V gave up 2 bases and J gave up 9 bases, with 8 bases separating them. The CDR3 runs to 12 residues.

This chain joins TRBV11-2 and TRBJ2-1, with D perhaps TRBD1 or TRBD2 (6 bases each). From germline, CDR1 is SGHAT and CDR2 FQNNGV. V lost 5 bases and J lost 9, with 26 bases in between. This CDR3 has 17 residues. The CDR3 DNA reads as TGTGCCAGCAGCCCAAGGGGGGCTTATGGAGTCAATGGTGAGCAGTTCTTC. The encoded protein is CASSPRGAYGVNGEQFF.

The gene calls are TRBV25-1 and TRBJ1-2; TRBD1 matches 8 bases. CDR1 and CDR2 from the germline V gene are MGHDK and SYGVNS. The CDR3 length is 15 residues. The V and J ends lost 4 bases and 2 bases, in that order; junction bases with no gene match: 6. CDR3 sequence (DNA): TGTGCCAGCAGTGTGACAGGGGCGTTAAACTATGGCTACACCTTC. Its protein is CASSVTGALNYGYTF.

CDR3 bases: TGTGCCAGCAGTTTCGGCGGACCCAACACCGGGGAGCTGTTTTTT. It yields the protein CASSFGGPNTGELFF. The chain is built from TRBV27 and TRBJ2-2; D unclear. The CDR3 runs 15 residues. Germline V gene lookup returns CDR1 MNHEY and CDR2 SMNVEV (reference sequence). V was clipped by 3 bases and J by 2 bases, with 10 bases between them.

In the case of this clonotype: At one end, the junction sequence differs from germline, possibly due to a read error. CDR3: CSVEGGARSSYNEQFF. CDR3 nucleotide sequence: TGCAGCGTCGAAGGGGGGGCCCGGAGCTCCTACAATGAGCAGTTCTTC. The chain has TRBV29-1 and TRBJ2-1; perhaps TRBD2 as D (7 bases). The CDR3 has 16 amino acids. Germline V gene data show CDR1 as SQVTM and CDR2 as ANQGSEA.

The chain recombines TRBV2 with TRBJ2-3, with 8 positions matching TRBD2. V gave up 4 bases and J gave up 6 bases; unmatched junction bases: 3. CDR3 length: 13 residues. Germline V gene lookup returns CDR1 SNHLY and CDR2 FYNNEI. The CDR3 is CASSGRGVDTQYF. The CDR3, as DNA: TGTGCCAGCAGTGGGCGGGGGGTGGATACGCAGTATTTT.

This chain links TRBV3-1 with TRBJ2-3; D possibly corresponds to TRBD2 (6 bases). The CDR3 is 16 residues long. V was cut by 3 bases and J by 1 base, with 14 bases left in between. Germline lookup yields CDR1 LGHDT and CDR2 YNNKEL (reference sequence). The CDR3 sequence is CASSQRGRGGTDTQYF. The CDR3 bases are TGTGCCAGCAGCCAGCGCGGGCGGGGCGGCACAGATACGCAGTATTTT.

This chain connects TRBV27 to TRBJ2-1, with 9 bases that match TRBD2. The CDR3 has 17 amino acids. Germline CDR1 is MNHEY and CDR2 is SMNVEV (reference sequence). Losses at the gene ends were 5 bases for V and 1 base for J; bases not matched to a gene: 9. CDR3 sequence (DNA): TGTGCCAGCAGTCCCACACGACTAGCGGAGTCCTACAATGAGCAGTTCTTC. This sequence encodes CASSPTRLAESYNEQFF.

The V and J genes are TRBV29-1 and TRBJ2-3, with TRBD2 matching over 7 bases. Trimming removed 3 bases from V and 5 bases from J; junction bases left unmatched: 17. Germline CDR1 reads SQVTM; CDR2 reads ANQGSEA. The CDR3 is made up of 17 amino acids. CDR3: CSVEGGEGPGGGDTQYF. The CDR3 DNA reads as TGCAGCGTTGAGGGAGGGGAGGGGCCGGGGGGAGGAGATACGCAGTATTTT.

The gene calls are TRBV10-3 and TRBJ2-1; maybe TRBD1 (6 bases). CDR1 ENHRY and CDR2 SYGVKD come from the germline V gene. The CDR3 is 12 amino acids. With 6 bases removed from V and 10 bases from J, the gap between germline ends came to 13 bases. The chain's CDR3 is CAIRKDSSEQFF. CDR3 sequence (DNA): TGTGCCATCAGAAAGGACAGCTCAGAGCAGTTCTTC.

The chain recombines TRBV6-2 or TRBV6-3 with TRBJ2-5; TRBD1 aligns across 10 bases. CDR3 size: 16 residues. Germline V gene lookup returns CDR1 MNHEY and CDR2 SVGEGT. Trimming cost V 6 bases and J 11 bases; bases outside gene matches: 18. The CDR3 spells CASRAGTGVSYNEQYF. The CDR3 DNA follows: TGTGCCAGCAGGGCCGGGACAGGGGTGTCCTACAATGAGCAGTACTTC.

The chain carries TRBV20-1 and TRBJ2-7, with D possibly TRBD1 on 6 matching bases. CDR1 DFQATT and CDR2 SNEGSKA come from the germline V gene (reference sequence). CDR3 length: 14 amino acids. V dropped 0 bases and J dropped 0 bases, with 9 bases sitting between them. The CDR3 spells CSAREGAGSYEQYF. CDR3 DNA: TGCAGTGCTAGAGAGGGGGCAGGCTCCTACGAGCAGTACTTC.

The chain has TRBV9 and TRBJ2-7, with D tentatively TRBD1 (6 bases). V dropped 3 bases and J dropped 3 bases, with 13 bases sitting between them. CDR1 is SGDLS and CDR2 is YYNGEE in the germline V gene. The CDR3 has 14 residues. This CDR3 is CASSANRVGYEQYF. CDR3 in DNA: TGTGCCAGCAGCGCCAACAGGGTTGGCTACGAGCAGTACTTC.